These 13 T cell receptor beta chains were sequenced from one sample in a study of post-analysis software for immune sequencing data. Their antigen targets remain unknown. Every TCR beta cDNA library bore unique molecular identifiers. TCRdb ran MiXCR on the PCR reads and lists one entry per CDR3 protein. The sample holds 800,000 to 950,000 distinct CDR3 sequences, approximately 50% seen once. Points from the study as a whole: A few TRBV segments appeared more often in patients than in controls, and TRBV5-6, TRBV5-1 and TRBV20-1 were among these.

The sequencing sample was made of blood. The receptors originated from a girl under 18 with multiple sclerosis.

The J gene is TRBJ2-7, the V gene TRBV5-5; TRBD1 agrees at 8 bases. Judging by the DNA end, TRBJ2-5 fits better; the J call may be wrong. Germline CDR1 is SGHKS and CDR2 is YYEKEE (reference sequence). The CDR3 totals 18 residues. Here the CDR3 DNA reads TGTGCCAGCAGCCAGCTTGGTCCTGGACAGGGTTCCGCGGAGACCCAGTACTTC. Translating gives CASSQLGPGQGSAETQYF.

This rearrangement joins TRBV6-1 to TRBJ2-3, with 13 bases that match TRBD2. The V gene end was trimmed by 3 bases and the J gene end by 2 bases; junction bases not matched to a gene: 5. The CDR3 totals 17 residues. Germline CDR1 is MNHNS and CDR2 is SASEGT. CDR3 sequence reads: CASSDQTSGGTTDTQYF. CDR3 sequence (DNA): TGTGCCAGCAGTGATCAGACTAGCGGGGGGACCACAGATACGCAGTATTTT.

This chain uses TRBV29-1 with TRBJ1-6; 7 bases agree with TRBD1. Germline V gene lookup returns CDR1 SQVTM and CDR2 ANQGSEA. Germline trimming cut 6 bases from V and 5 bases from J; bases unmatched to any gene: 7. The CDR3 spans 14 residues. DNA of the CDR3: TGCAGCGTCCTCCTAGGGACAGATAATTCACCCCTCCACTTT. As protein: CSVLLGTDNSPLHF. Complete variable domain (other parts from reference TRBV29-1 and TRBJ1-6): SAVISQKPSRDICQRGTSLTIQCQVDSQVTMMFWYRQQPGQSLTLIATANQGSEATYESGFVIDKFPISRPNLTFSTLTVSNMSPEDSSIYLCSVLLGTDNSPLHFGNGTRLTVT.

This clonotype has just a few counts. The rearrangement uses TRBV7-9 and TRBJ2-1; 8 nucleotides align to TRBD1. The germline V gene encodes CDR1 SEHNR and CDR2 FQNEAQ (reference sequence). Trimming removed 4 bases from V and 5 bases from J; junction bases left unmatched: 7. The CDR3 spans 15 residues. The CDR3 region is CASSSRGQGHNEQFF. The CDR3 DNA reads as TGTGCCAGCAGCTCCAGGGGGCAAGGGCACAATGAGCAGTTCTTC.

This clonotype appeared a single time. The chain links TRBV5-1 to TRBJ2-1; TRBD2 is a possible D gene (5 bases). The CDR3 consists of 14 residues. The ends were cut back, 0 bases at V and 5 bases at J, with 9 bases in the middle. The germline gives CDR1 SGHRS, CDR2 YFSETQ. The DNA for the CDR3 is TGCGCCAGCAGCTTGGGGGCTAGCCACAATGAGCAGTTCTTC. This encodes CASSLGASHNEQFF.

The rearrangement links TRBV7-2 to TRBJ2-1; unclear D gene. The V end was cut by 5 bases, the J end by 6 bases, with 11 bases between. The germline gives CDR1 SGHTA, CDR2 FQGNSA. CDR3 length equals 13 residues. The CDR3 region is CASSASEVNEQFF. In DNA, the CDR3 is TGTGCCAGCAGCGCCTCCGAGGTCAATGAGCAGTTCTTC.

The gene calls are TRBV12-3 or TRBV12-4 and TRBJ2-3; the D call may be TRBD1 or TRBD2 (5 bases each). The CDR3 runs 15 residues. V shed 5 bases and J shed 0 bases, with 12 bases lying between them. This chain's CDR3 is CASSPGPSSTDTQYF. In nucleotides, the CDR3 is TGTGCCAGCAGTCCGGGACCATCTAGCACAGATACGCAGTATTTT.

There are a few counts of this clonotype. The rearrangement joins TRBV6-5 to TRBJ2-7; 7 nucleotides line up with TRBD2. Germline assignment: CDR1 MNHEY and CDR2 SVGAGI. V gave up 7 bases and J gave up 3 bases; unmatched junction bases: 12. The CDR3 is 15 amino acids. The CDR3 here is CASTPARGSFYEQYF. DNA of the CDR3: TGTGCCAGCACCCCAGCGCGGGGGTCCTTCTACGAGCAGTACTTC.

V gene TRBV2 combines with J gene TRBJ1-2; D might be TRBD1 (5 bases). The V gene's germline CDR1 is SNHLY and CDR2 FYNNEI. With 1 base removed from V and 4 bases from J, the gap between germline ends came to 13 bases. The CDR3 has 15 residues. CDR3 loop: CASSEGIWDAYGYTF. The CDR3 DNA is TGTGCCAGCAGTGAAGGCATTTGGGACGCCTATGGCTACACCTTC.

V is TRBV29-1 and J is TRBJ2-5, with unresolved D. Gene TRBJ2-7 matches the end of the DNA better, so the J call may be wrong. CDR1 is SQVTM and CDR2 is ANQGSEA in the germline V gene. The CDR3 runs to 11 residues. The DNA for the CDR3 is TGCAGCGTGGGCGAACTCTACGAGCAGTACTTC. Encoded protein: CSVGELYEQYF.

This chain joins TRBV10-3 and TRBJ2-5; possibly TRBD1 or TRBD2 for D (5 bases each). Looked up from germline, CDR1 is ENHRY and CDR2 is SYGVKD. There are 14 residues in the CDR3. Trimming stripped 4 bases from V and 2 bases from J, with 11 bases between. The CDR3 sequence: CAISGGTSQETQYF. CDR3 DNA: TGTGCCATCAGTGGGGGGACGTCTCAAGAGACCCAGTACTTC.

This clonotype was found once. This chain links TRBV7-8 with TRBJ2-7, with D perhaps being TRBD1 or TRBD2 (6 bases each). This CDR3 comprises 17 residues. V was cut by 0 bases and J by 6 bases, with 21 bases left in between. Looked up from germline, CDR1 is SGHVS and CDR2 is FQNEAQ. The CDR3 DNA sequence: TGTGCCAGCAGCTTAGCACCCGGGAGTCAGGGGTCAGGCGAGCAGTACTTC. Protein product: CASSLAPGSQGSGEQYF.

The chain recombines TRBV20-1 with TRBJ2-3; D possibly corresponds to TRBD2 (6 bases). Between the trimmed V and J ends, which lost 2 bases and 0 bases, there was a span of 21 bases. CDR1 and CDR2 (germline): DFQATT, SNEGSKA (reference sequence). This CDR3 spans 18 amino acids. CDR3 DNA: TGCAGTGCTAGACGTGGCGCCCTAGGCGGGGTTAGCACAGATACGCAGTATTTT. Protein: CSARRGALGGVSTDTQYF.